A single sample gave rise to the 3 T cell receptor beta chains below, sequenced in a study of CD8 T cells in Susac syndrome. Random-hexamer reverse transcription was applied to about 0.45 to 1 ug RNA. From the immunoSEQ multiplex PCR reads, TCRdb called clonotypes with MiXCR, one entry per CDR3 protein. The sample records tens of thousands of distinct CDR3 sequences, over 95% being singletons. Input material: CD4+ T cells from PBMCs. Receptor source: a human donor with multiple sclerosis.

The sample holds one count of this clonotype. The chain is built from TRBV5-6 and TRBJ2-3, with D uncertain. The CDR3 sequence is 16 residues long. Trimming removed 1 base at V and 0 bases at J, with 12 bases between. The germline V gene encodes CDR1 SGHDT and CDR2 YYEEEE. The chain's CDR3 is CASSLSGRSSTDTQYF. CDR3 nucleotide sequence: TGTGCCAGCAGCTTGTCTGGTCGTTCTAGCACAGATACGCAGTATTTT.

V usage is TRBV11-2 and J usage is TRBJ2-3; the match to TRBD2 covers 12 bases. After removal of 0 bases from V and 5 bases from J, the junction contained 12 bases not matched to a gene. The CDR3 sequence is 19 residues long. Germline CDR1 is SGHAT and CDR2 is FQNNGV. In nucleotides, the CDR3 is TGTGCCAGCAGCTTAGACTCCGGGCTAGCGGGGGGGAGCGGAGATACGCAGTATTTT. As protein: CASSLDSGLAGGSGDTQYF.

This clonotype was detected only a few times. The V call is TRBV12-3 or TRBV12-4, the J call TRBJ2-7; D gene uncertain. There are 14 residues in the CDR3. The V end was cut by 6 bases, the J end by 2 bases, with 14 bases between. In DNA, the CDR3 is TGTGCCAGCAGCCTTGCGACGAGTCCCTACGAGCAGTACTTC. Residues: CASSLATSPYEQYF.